This section outlines one T cell receptor beta chain sequence together with its context. Its antigen remains unidentified. This sample is part of a study of CD8 T cells in ankylosing spondylitis. V was clipped by 1 base and J by 7 bases, with 14 bases between them. Germline V gives CDR1 DFQATT, CDR2 SNEGSKA (reference sequence). The CDR3 runs to 15 residues. TCRdb re-analysed the 5' RACE reads in MiXCR, keeping a single row per CDR3 protein. The sample lists approximately 250,000 distinct CDR3 sequences, roughly 32% occurring once. Findings and caveats of the study: There was a TCR beta motif, made of several highly homologous variants, that appeared characteristic of ankylosing spondylitis blood. Enrichment of disease-linked clones was reportedly significant in matched ankylosing spondylitis synovial fluid. Disease-associated clonotypes exhibited CD8+ identity and were relatively infrequent in peripheral blood.

The chain combines TRBV20-1 with TRBJ1-6; tentative D call: TRBD1 (6 bases). The sequence was obtained from a male donor with ankylosing spondylitis or in good health (not recorded which). Specimen: blood, either unsorted or a sorted T cell fraction (not recorded which). CDR3 loop: CSARVWQGQNSPLHF. The CDR3 DNA follows: TGCAGTGCTAGAGTATGGCAGGGGCAAAATTCACCCCTCCACTTT.